One sample yielded the 12 T cell receptor beta chains listed below, sequenced in a study of blood T cell repertoires in COVID-19. The table came from immunoSEQ multiplex PCR; TCRdb's copy has only in-frame clones and leaves some out. The profile shows roughly 500,000 clones, nearly 90% of them singletons. The sample was peripheral blood. The receptors were gathered from a man between 18 and 35 years old with COVID-19, enrolled during active disease.

The J gene is TRBJ1-4, the V gene TRBV2; 8 bases are a match to TRBD1. Germline assignment: CDR1 SNHLY and CDR2 FYNNEI. This CDR3 comprises 15 residues. V shed 5 bases, J shed 6 bases, and the junction held 8 bases outside the gene matches. CDR3 in amino acids: CASSPDRGGDEKLFF. The CDR3 DNA reads TGTGCCAGCAGTCCAGACAGGGGCGGAGATGAAAAACTGTTTTTT.

This clone was detected only once. The rearrangement uses TRBV4-1 and TRBJ2-3; weak D call: TRBD2 (6 bases). The CDR3 sequence is 18 residues long. The V gene lost 0 bases and the J gene lost 0 bases, with 16 bases spanning the gap. CDR1 is MGHRA, CDR2 YSYEKL, per germline. The CDR3 sequence is CASSQDWRGRVSTDTQYF. CDR3 in DNA: TGCGCCAGCAGCCAAGATTGGCGGGGTAGGGTGAGCACAGATACGCAGTATTTT.

Of note for this clone: Other DNA sequences in this specimen translate into the identical CDR3. The genes are TRBV12-3 or TRBV12-4 and TRBJ1-1; D call uncertain. Trimming took off 3 bases at V and 1 base at J, with 6 bases between the two ends. This CDR3 has 13 amino acids. The CDR3 region has the DNA TGTGCCAGCAGTTTTGGAGGGAACACTGAAGCTTTCTTT. Translating gives CASSFGGNTEAFF.

Details on this clone: Other DNA sequences within the sample encode an identical CDR3. The V and J genes are TRBV7-9 and TRBJ2-5; 7 nucleotides agree with TRBD2. Germline-derived CDR1 and CDR2 are SEHNR and FQNEAQ (reference sequence). J lost 1 base, V lost 2 bases, and 1 base had no gene match. This CDR3 comprises 14 residues. In nucleotides, the CDR3 is TGTGCCAGCAGCTTAACGGGAGGCCAAGAGACCCAGTACTTC. The encoded protein is CASSLTGGQETQYF.

The gene calls are TRBV27 and TRBJ2-7; 10 positions agree with TRBD2. From germline, CDR1 is MNHEY and CDR2 SMNVEV (reference sequence). Trimming cost V 4 bases and J 1 base; bases outside gene matches: 7. The CDR3 consists of 16 residues. CDR3 residues: CASSSLAGEWSYEQYF. For the CDR3, the DNA is TGTGCCAGCAGTTCGCTAGCGGGAGAATGGTCCTACGAGCAGTACTTC.

This chain links TRBV12-3 or TRBV12-4 with TRBJ1-1; D is unresolved. V gave up 7 bases and J gave up 1 base, with 10 bases separating them. The CDR3 is made up of 13 amino acids. The DNA of the CDR3 is TGTGCCAGCACTGAAACACCGAACACTGAAGCTTTCTTT. Translation: CASTETPNTEAFF.

The V call is TRBV14, the J call TRBJ2-5; 7 positions agree with TRBD1. The CDR3 contains 14 residues. The germline V gene has CDR1 SGHDN and CDR2 FVKESK. J lost 3 bases, V lost 4 bases, and 5 bases had no gene match. Here the CDR3 DNA reads TGTGCCAGCAGCCTCCTCGACAGGGAAGAGACCCAGTACTTC. Encoded protein: CASSLLDREETQYF.

The chain recombines TRBV10-1 with TRBJ1-2; 10 nucleotides align to TRBD1. The CDR3 has 13 amino acids. Looked up from germline, CDR1 is WNHNN and CDR2 is SYGVQD (reference sequence). Trimming at V came to 3 bases and at J to 7 bases, leaving 2 bases not matched to a gene. As DNA, the CDR3 is TGCGCCAGCAGTGATGGGACAGGGGCTGGCTACACCTTC. Translation: CASSDGTGAGYTF.

The rearrangement links TRBV30 to TRBJ2-1, with 7 bases fitting TRBD2. Germline V CDR1 and CDR2: GTSNPN, SVGIG (reference sequence). This CDR3 spans 13 amino acids. The V and J ends lost 2 bases and 7 bases, in that order; junction bases with no gene match: 5. CDR3 sequence (DNA): TGTGCCTGGAGTTTGAGCGGGGTTAATGAGCAGTTCTTC. Its translation: CAWSLSGVNEQFF.

This clone was detected only once. The genes are TRBV4-1 and TRBJ1-4; D possibly corresponds to TRBD1 (5 bases). Trimming cost V 4 bases and J 8 bases, with 8 bases left between them. Germline lookup yields CDR1 MGHRA and CDR2 YSYEKL. CDR3 size: 12 residues. The CDR3 DNA reads as TGCGCCAGCAGCCCTCGGGGGGAAAAACTGTTTTTT. Amino acids: CASSPRGEKLFF.

The chain carries TRBV4-1 and TRBJ2-1, with 13 bases that match TRBD2. J lost 2 bases, V lost 5 bases, and 3 bases had no gene match. Germline-derived CDR1 and CDR2 are MGHRA and YSYEKL. The CDR3 consists of 16 residues. The DNA for the CDR3 is TGCGCCAGCAGCGAAGGACTAGCGGGGGCCTACAATGAGCAGTTCTTC. This translates into CASSEGLAGAYNEQFF.

V and J are TRBV7-9 and TRBJ1-2; TRBD1 is a possible D gene (5 bases). The germline V gene encodes CDR1 SEHNR and CDR2 FQNEAQ (reference sequence). V lost 5 bases and J lost 6, with 25 bases in between. The CDR3 sequence is 17 residues long. CDR3 nucleotides: TGTGCCAGCAGCGTCTGGGGCAGGAATGCGGTGAATCATGGCTACACCTTC. This gives the protein CASSVWGRNAVNHGYTF.